This passage covers 18 T cell receptor beta chains from one sample sequenced in a study of cytomegalovirus exposure and HLA in healthy donors. Assay: immunoSEQ multiplex PCR; the TCRdb copy retains only in-frame clones and omits some. The repertoire includes tens of thousands of clones, 95% of them detected once, and 0.55% to 0.75% sits in the top ten. The sample taken for sequencing was PBMCs. The receptors were gathered from a woman between 18 and 29 years old in good health and CMV-seronegative.

This sequence joins TRBV28 and TRBJ1-3, with 7 bases identical to TRBD1. The germline V gene encodes CDR1 MDHEN and CDR2 SYDVKM. This CDR3 is built from 18 residues. The junction had 10 bases not matched to a gene; V was cut back by 2 bases and J by 0 bases. The CDR3 DNA reads as TGTGCCAGCAGTTTACCCTCCGGGACAGAGAGCTCTGGAAACACCATATATTTT. Translation gives CASSLPSGTESSGNTIYF.

The chain links TRBV5-1 to TRBJ2-3; 11 bases are shared with TRBD2. The CDR3 consists of 16 residues. V gave up 4 bases and J gave up 3 bases; unmatched junction bases: 7. Per germline, CDR1 SGHRS and CDR2 YFSETQ. The CDR3: CASSVTSGSRTDTQYF. The CDR3 DNA follows: TGCGCCAGCAGCGTTACTAGCGGGAGTCGGACAGATACGCAGTATTTT.

V usage is TRBV4-3 and J usage is TRBJ2-1, with D maybe TRBD2 (6 bases). The CDR3 runs 15 residues. V gave up 0 bases and J gave up 2 bases, with 8 bases separating them. Germline CDR1 is LGHNA and CDR2 is YSLEER. The CDR3 reads CASSQDGGTYNEQFF. The CDR3 DNA reads TGCGCCAGCAGCCAAGATGGGGGGACCTACAATGAGCAGTTCTTC.

This chain joins TRBV28 and TRBJ1-1, with TRBD1 matching 7 bases. V gave up 4 bases and J gave up 0 bases; unmatched junction bases: 5. Germline V gene lookup returns CDR1 MDHEN and CDR2 SYDVKM. This CDR3 region has 15 residues. In DNA, the CDR3 is TGTGCCAGCAGTTCCACAGGGGCACTGAACACTGAAGCTTTCTTT. Translating gives CASSSTGALNTEAFF.

This sequence joins TRBV9 and TRBJ2-7, with no clear D. CDR1 and CDR2 (germline): SGDLS, YYNGEE. This CDR3 is built from 13 residues. V was trimmed by 3 bases and J by 6 bases, leaving 13 bases between them. CDR3 protein: CASSATQASEQYF. The CDR3 DNA reads as TGTGCCAGCAGCGCGACCCAGGCAAGCGAGCAGTACTTC.

V usage is TRBV4-3 and J usage is TRBJ2-7; 12 positions match TRBD1. CDR1 and CDR2 from the germline V gene are LGHNA and YSLEER. V shed 2 bases and J 2 bases; nucleotides not matched to a gene: 1. This CDR3 spans 15 amino acids. This chain's CDR3 is CASSQRDRGPYEQYF. The DNA for the CDR3 is TGCGCCAGCAGCCAAAGGGACAGGGGGCCCTACGAGCAGTACTTC.

The rearrangement joins TRBV4-3 to TRBJ2-3; D is ambiguous. The CDR3 consists of 12 residues. The germline CDR1 and CDR2 sequences are LGHNA and YSLEER. Trimming stripped 6 bases from V and 4 bases from J, with 8 bases between. CDR3 sequence reads: CASSPGADTQYF. The CDR3 DNA is TGCGCCAGCAGTCCAGGCGCAGATACGCAGTATTTT.

This sequence joins TRBV5-1 and TRBJ1-3, with TRBD1 as a possible D gene (5 bases). Germline assignment: CDR1 SGHRS and CDR2 YFSETQ. CDR3 size: 18 residues. Trimming removed 3 bases from V and 0 bases from J, with 19 bases in between. The CDR3 DNA follows: TGCGCCAGCAGCTCCATTGGATCAACAGGTTTCTCTGGAAACACCATATATTTT. Protein product: CASSSIGSTGFSGNTIYF.

About this clone itself: The junction and the germline gene differ at one end; a read error may be behind it. The chain links TRBV6-4 to TRBJ2-7, with D possibly being TRBD1 (7 bases). This CDR3 has 11 residues. Germline CDR1 reads MRHNA; CDR2 reads SNTAGT. The CDR3 protein is CASSEMTGRHF. CDR3 nucleotide sequence: TGTGCCAGCAGTGAGATGACAGGGAGGCACTTC.

The chain is built from TRBV5-1 and TRBJ1-2; the D gene is possibly TRBD1 (5 bases). The V and J ends lost 4 bases and 9 bases respectively, with 19 bases between them. The CDR3 loop spans 14 amino acids. CDR1 and CDR2 (germline): SGHRS, YFSETQ. CDR3 DNA sequence: TGCGCCAGCAGCCTACAGGACCCGCTGGGAAGCTACACCTTC. Protein sequence: CASSLQDPLGSYTF.

The chain has TRBV4-1 and TRBJ2-7; D call uncertain. With 1 base removed from V and 2 bases from J, the gap between germline ends came to 9 bases. CDR3 size: 14 residues. Germline V CDR1 and CDR2: MGHRA, YSYEKL. The CDR3 here is CASSQAKPPYEQYF. In DNA form, the CDR3 reads TGCGCCAGCAGCCAAGCGAAGCCTCCCTACGAGCAGTACTTC.

The CDR3 DNA reads as TGTGCCAGCTCACCACCGGGGGGCTATGGCTACACCTTC. Amino acids: CASSPPGGYGYTF. The chain links TRBV18 to TRBJ1-2, with a possible D match to TRBD1 (5 bases). Per germline, CDR1 KGHSH and CDR2 LQKENI. The CDR3 runs to 13 residues. Between the trimmed V and J ends, which lost 0 bases and 4 bases, there was a span of 6 bases.

The chain employs TRBV13 and TRBJ1-1; D unresolved. Germline V gene lookup returns CDR1 PRHDT and CDR2 FYEKMQ (reference sequence). This CDR3 spans 14 amino acids. V was pared by 5 bases and J by 0 bases, with 10 bases between. CDR3 bases: TGTGCCAGCAGCAGCCGGGATATGAACACTGAAGCTTTCTTT. This codes for CASSSRDMNTEAFF. The variable domain in full, completed from reference TRBV13 and TRBJ1-1, reads AAGVIQSPRHLIKEKRETATLKCYPIPRHDTVYWYQQGPGQDPQFLISFYEKMQSDKGSIPDRFSAQQFSDYHSELNMSSLELGDSALYFCASSSRDMNTEAFFGQGTRLTVV.

The genes are TRBV5-6 and TRBJ2-5; no definite D call. The V end lost 0 bases, the J end lost 2 bases, and 14 bases lay between the germline ends. CDR3 length equals 16 residues. Germline V CDR1 and CDR2: SGHDT, YYEEEE. The CDR3 protein is CASSLDLLGDQETQYF. In nucleotides, the CDR3 is TGTGCCAGCAGCTTGGACCTGCTAGGAGATCAAGAGACCCAGTACTTC.

The V gene is TRBV7-2, the J gene TRBJ2-3; a weak D match, TRBD1 (5 bases). This CDR3 contains 14 residues. Trimming removed 4 bases at V and 2 bases at J, with 10 bases between. The germline gives CDR1 SGHTA, CDR2 FQGNSA. The DNA for the CDR3 is TGTGCCAGCAGCTATGGACACCTCACAGATACGCAGTATTTT. Translating it yields CASSYGHLTDTQYF.

J is TRBJ1-2 and V is TRBV28; maybe TRBD1 (5 bases). This CDR3 contains 12 residues. Germline values: CDR1 MDHEN, CDR2 SYDVKM. V gave up 5 bases and J gave up 7 bases, with 11 bases separating them. The CDR3 loop reads CASSIQGTGYTF. CDR3 bases: TGTGCCAGCAGTATCCAGGGAACTGGCTACACCTTC.

This chain joins TRBV5-1 and TRBJ2-7; 9 bases line up with TRBD1. CDR1 SGHRS and CDR2 YFSETQ come from the germline V gene. Unmatched junction bases numbered 7, after V lost 4 bases and J lost 2 bases. This CDR3 comprises 15 residues. CDR3 residues: CASSAGGTGTYEQYF. CDR3 coding DNA: TGCGCCAGCAGCGCCGGAGGGACAGGGACCTACGAGCAGTACTTC.

The rearrangement joins TRBV7-8 to TRBJ2-7, with TRBD2 matching 11 bases. The CDR3 is 18 amino acids. CDR1 is SGHVS, CDR2 FQNEAQ, per germline. V gave up 4 bases and J gave up 7 bases; unmatched junction bases: 18. The chain's CDR3 is CASSSILSTSGKEREQYF. The CDR3 DNA reads TGTGCCAGCAGCTCGATCCTATCGACTAGCGGGAAGGAGAGAGAGCAGTACTTC.